The 30 T cell receptor beta chains below all came from one sample that was sequenced in a study of T cell repertoires in cytomegalovirus infection. TCRdb reanalysed the reads using MiXCR and keeps one entry per CDR3 protein. The sample holds about 120,000 distinct CDR3 sequences, around 10% seen once. What these receptors recognize is not known. Material: PBMCs, sequenced either directly or after in vitro stimulation (not recorded which). The receptor set was obtained from a human donor in good health (CMV status not recorded). Some clones in this sample may be carry-over from other donors' samples.

This chain uses TRBV7-6 with TRBJ2-2; the D gene is possibly TRBD2 (6 bases). The CDR3 loop spans 13 amino acids. V gave up 6 bases and J gave up 4 bases, with 9 bases separating them. Germline assignment: CDR1 SGHVS and CDR2 FNYEAQ. As DNA, the CDR3 is TGTGCCAGCAGTAGGGACTTCACCGGGGAGCTGTTTTTT. Amino acid sequence: CASSRDFTGELFF.

This clonotype was counted at least ten times. The chain is built from TRBV12-3 or TRBV12-4 and TRBJ1-1, with TRBD1 as a possible D gene (6 bases). CDR3 length: 17 amino acids. V was trimmed by 3 bases and J by 2 bases, leaving 19 bases between them. The CDR3 coding sequence is TGTGCCAGCAGTTTGGGGGGCTCGGGCCAAGCTAACACTGAAGCTTTCTTT. Protein sequence: CASSLGGSGQANTEAFF.

This clonotype appeared many times. The rearrangement uses TRBV7-3 and TRBJ2-1; 8 bases line up with TRBD1. The germline gives CDR1 SGHTA, CDR2 FQGTGA. The CDR3 spans 16 residues. V lost 0 bases, J lost 4 bases, and 5 bases stayed unmatched. For the CDR3, the DNA is TGTGCCAGCAGCTTAACGGCGACAGGGGTATACAATGAGCAGTTCTTC. Protein product: CASSLTATGVYNEQFF. Variable domain in full (rest from reference TRBV7-3 and TRBJ2-1): GAGVSQTPSNKVTEKGKYVELRCDPISGHTALYWYRQSLGQGPEFLIYFQGTGAADDSGLPNDRFFAVRPEGSVSTLKIQRTERGDSAVYLCASSLTATGVYNEQFFGPGTRLTVL.

This clonotype was found many times. The V call is TRBV6-2 or TRBV6-3, the J call TRBJ2-7; 12 nucleotides line up with TRBD2. The CDR3 totals 16 residues. Trimming took 8 bases from V and 2 from J; bases not matched to a gene: 10. The V gene's germline CDR1 is MNHEY and CDR2 SVGEGT. CDR3 nucleotide sequence: TGTGCCAGCTCCCACCGACTAGCGGGAGCTCCCTACGAGCAGTACTTC. It translates to CASSHRLAGAPYEQYF.

A few counts support this clonotype. The genes are TRBV10-3 and TRBJ2-1, with 12 positions matching TRBD2. V lost 6 bases to trimming and J lost 6 bases; unmatched junction nucleotides: 6. Germline assignment: CDR1 ENHRY and CDR2 SYGVKD. The CDR3 is 15 amino acids. CDR3: CAIRETSGSVNEQFF. The DNA of the CDR3 is TGTGCCATCAGGGAGACTAGCGGGAGTGTCAATGAGCAGTTCTTC.

The chain joins TRBV12-3 or TRBV12-4 to TRBJ2-7, with TRBD2 identical over 8 bases. This CDR3 comprises 13 residues. V lost 3 bases, J lost 4 bases, and 2 bases stayed unmatched. The CDR3 is CASSFSGEYEQYV. In nucleotides, the CDR3 is TGTGCCAGCAGTTTTAGCGGGGAATACGAGCAGTACGTC.

The table lists this clonotype with many counts. The chain joins TRBV27 to TRBJ2-6; TRBD1 matches at 8 bases. Germline V gives CDR1 MNHEY, CDR2 SMNVEV (reference sequence). This CDR3 spans 19 amino acids. V shed 3 bases, J shed 1 base, and the junction held 11 bases outside the gene matches. In DNA, the CDR3 is TGTGCCAGCAGTTTGTTAGACAGGGGCTGGTTGTCTGGGGCCAACGTCCTGACTTTC. Protein product: CASSLLDRGWLSGANVLTF.

Details on this clonotype: A single base separates this from a much larger clone, so it may be a read error. The chain employs TRBV7-2 and TRBJ2-3; no clear D. The germline V gene has CDR1 SGHTA and CDR2 FQGNSA. The CDR3 has 15 residues. Deletions cut 1 base from V and 9 bases from J, with 17 bases between. DNA of the CDR3: TGTGCCAGCAGCTTAGTAGGAGCCTCCGGAATGACGCAGTATTTT. This translates into CASSLVGASGMTQYF. Drawing the rest from reference TRBV7-2 and TRBJ2-3, the complete variable domain is GAGVSQSPSNKVTEKGKDVELRCDPISGHTALYWYRQSLGQGLEFLIYFQGNSAPDKSGLPSDRFSAERTGGSVSTLTIQRTQQEDSAVYLCASSLVGASGMTQYFGPGTRLTVL.

This clonotype was seen many times. As DNA, the CDR3 is TGTGCCAGCAGTCCTGGACAGACCAGCAATCAGCCCCAGCATTTT. It encodes CASSPGQTSNQPQHF. This chain joins TRBV2 and TRBJ1-5; D perhaps matches TRBD1 (6 bases). Germline values: CDR1 SNHLY, CDR2 FYNNEI. V lost 5 bases to trimming and J lost 1 base, with 12 bases between them. This CDR3 contains 15 residues.

Many counts were recorded for this clonotype. This rearrangement joins TRBV4-1 to TRBJ1-1; no definite D call. With 1 base removed from V and 7 bases from J, the gap between germline ends came to 7 bases. The CDR3 runs to 12 residues. Germline loops: CDR1 MGHRA, CDR2 YSYEKL. CDR3 sequence: CASSQGANEAFF. The CDR3 bases are TGCGCCAGCAGCCAAGGGGCGAATGAAGCTTTCTTT.

In the case of this clonotype: Just one base apart from a much larger clone, this may be a read error. The chain carries TRBV4-3 and TRBJ2-3; a weak D match, TRBD2 (6 bases). The CDR3 consists of 17 residues. Germline CDR1 reads LGHNA; CDR2 reads YSLEER. CDR3 amino acids: CAGSQSGLSVGADTQYF. CDR3 coding DNA: TGCGCCGGCAGCCAATCGGGACTGTCGGTGGGGGCAGATACGCAGTATTTT.

This clonotype occurred many times. The chain couples TRBV7-2 to TRBJ2-3; 7 bases are a match to TRBD2. Trimming at V came to 5 bases and at J to 1 base, leaving 6 bases not matched to a gene. Germline CDR1 is SGHTA and CDR2 is FQGNSA. The CDR3 is 15 residues long. The CDR3 reads CASSAWSGGTDTQYF. DNA of the CDR3: TGTGCCAGCAGCGCCTGGAGCGGGGGCACAGATACGCAGTATTTT.

The genes are TRBV9 and TRBJ1-2; TRBD1 matches 8 bases. Trimming cost V 3 bases and J 3 bases; bases outside gene matches: 10. CDR3 length: 16 residues. The germline V gene has CDR1 SGDLS and CDR2 YYNGEE. In DNA, the CDR3 is TGTGCCAGCAGCGCCGACAGGGGATCCCGCTACTATGGCTACACCTTC. This sequence encodes CASSADRGSRYYGYTF.

This chain joins TRBV2 and TRBJ1-2; D not resolved. The ends were cut back, 8 bases at V and 7 bases at J, with 14 bases in the middle. CDR1 and CDR2 (germline): SNHLY, FYNNEI. CDR3 length: 12 residues. CDR3 DNA: TGTGCCAGCTGCCCAGGAGGATTTGGCTACACCTTC. Protein product: CASCPGGFGYTF.

The gene calls are TRBV27 and TRBJ2-2; TRBD1 matches at 10 bases. The ends lost 2 bases at V and 9 bases at J; junction bases unmatched: 6. The CDR3 spans 15 residues. CDR1 and CDR2 (germline): MNHEY, SMNVEV (reference sequence). Here the CDR3 reads CASSLSGTGAWELFF. For the CDR3, the DNA is TGTGCCAGCAGTTTAAGTGGGACAGGGGCTTGGGAGCTGTTTTTT.

A word on this clonotype: This CDR3 is missing its conserved last phenylalanine or tryptophan, likely due to a read error. The V call is TRBV6-2 or TRBV6-3, the J call TRBJ2-5, with no clear D. Germline V gene lookup returns CDR1 MNHEY and CDR2 SVGEGT. This CDR3 has 11 amino acids. V lost 4 bases and J lost 4, with 4 bases in between. The CDR3 protein is CASSSAETQYS. CDR3 nucleotides: TGTGCCAGCAGTTCTGCAGAGACCCAGTACTCC.

V is TRBV19 and J is TRBJ2-5; no reliable D call. Germline CDR1 is LNHDA and CDR2 is SQIVND (reference sequence). This CDR3 has 15 amino acids. Trimming stripped 5 bases from V and 1 base from J, with 14 bases between. The CDR3 coding sequence is TGTGCCAGTAGTGAGGACCCACCCCTCCAAGAGACCCAGTACTTC. It translates to CASSEDPPLQETQYF.

In this sample, this clonotype turned up many times. This chain joins TRBV6-2 or TRBV6-3 and TRBJ2-2, with D perhaps matching TRBD1 (5 bases). From germline, CDR1 is MNHEY and CDR2 SVGEGT. V gave up 7 bases and J gave up 4 bases, with 19 bases separating them. CDR3 length: 16 residues. The CDR3 DNA sequence: TGTGCCAGCAACATGGGCTCAGGGATTTTCACCGGGGAGCTGTTTTTT. It specifies CASNMGSGIFTGELFF.

The V gene is TRBV4-1, the J gene TRBJ1-2; 10 bases map to TRBD1. The CDR3 contains 18 residues. J lost 1 base, V lost 0 bases, and 8 bases had no gene match. From germline, CDR1 is MGHRA and CDR2 YSYEKL. Here the CDR3 DNA reads TGCGCCAGCAGCCAAGATCTGGTGACAGGGGGCCTTAACTATGGCTACACCTTC. Amino acids: CASSQDLVTGGLNYGYTF.

The chain uses TRBV12-5 and TRBJ2-5; maybe TRBD2 (5 bases). The CDR3 spans 15 residues. From germline, CDR1 is LGHNT and CDR2 FRNRAP. The ends were cut back, 5 bases at V and 4 bases at J, with 17 bases in the middle. The CDR3 region has the DNA TGTGCTAGTGGTCCGGGTCGAGGGCTAGCAGAGACCCAGTACTTC. Translation gives CASGPGRGLAETQYF.

This clonotype was found a few times. This chain's CDR3 is CASSSPGGATEAFF. The CDR3 DNA reads TGTGCCAGCAGCTCCCCGGGGGGAGCCACTGAAGCTTTCTTT. The chain joins TRBV7-2 to TRBJ1-1; TRBD1 is a possible D gene (5 bases). The V and J ends lost 4 bases and 4 bases respectively, with 13 bases between them. The CDR3 extends over 14 amino acids. Germline assignment: CDR1 SGHTA and CDR2 FQGNSA.

The table lists this clonotype with many counts. This CDR3 is CATSDVGQGQETQYF. CDR3 nucleotide sequence: TGTGCCACCAGTGATGTCGGGCAGGGACAAGAGACCCAGTACTTC. The V call is TRBV24-1, the J call TRBJ2-5, with a weak D call TRBD1 (5 bases). V was clipped by 3 bases and J by 2 bases, with 12 bases between them. Germline CDR1 is KGHDR and CDR2 is SFDVKD. This CDR3 is 15 amino acids long.

The chain carries TRBV20-1 and TRBJ2-3, with unresolved D. Germline V gene data show CDR1 as DFQATT and CDR2 as SNEGSKA (reference sequence). The CDR3 has 11 residues. V lost 5 bases to trimming and J lost 10 bases, with 13 bases between them. The CDR3 sequence: CSAWQVGPQYF. CDR3 nucleotides: TGCAGTGCTTGGCAGGTTGGTCCGCAGTATTTT.

This clonotype was counted ten times or more. This chain links TRBV7-2 with TRBJ2-7; 8 bases agree with TRBD2. V lost 6 bases and J lost 2; bases outside the gene matches: 6. Per the germline V gene, CDR1 is SGHTA and CDR2 is FQGNSA. CDR3 length equals 14 residues. CDR3 DNA sequence: TGTGCCAGCAGAGTGGGACTAGGACCCTACGAGCAGTACTTC. Its protein is CASRVGLGPYEQYF.

This clonotype turned up a few times. The J gene is TRBJ2-7, the V gene TRBV6-5, with 8 bases identical to TRBD2. After removal of 0 bases from V and 1 base from J, the junction contained 5 bases not matched to a gene. There are 16 residues in the CDR3. Germline values: CDR1 MNHEY, CDR2 SVGAGI. CDR3 nucleotide sequence: TGTGCCAGCAGTTACTCCGGCCTAGCGGGTTCCTACGAGCAGTACTTC. It translates to CASSYSGLAGSYEQYF.

In its sample, this clonotype was seen many times. The V call is TRBV6-2 or TRBV6-3, the J call TRBJ2-7; perhaps TRBD1 as D (6 bases). Germline V gene data show CDR1 as MNHEY and CDR2 as SVGEGT. Trimming cost V 6 bases and J 3 bases, with 15 bases left between them. The CDR3 is 14 amino acids. The chain's CDR3 is CASSPIQGSYEQYV. CDR3 coding DNA: TGTGCCAGCAGCCCAATACAGGGAAGCTACGAGCAGTACGTC.

This clonotype has at least ten counts. This sequence joins TRBV27 and TRBJ2-7; TRBD2 is a possible D gene (5 bases). CDR1 MNHEY and CDR2 SMNVEV come from the germline V gene (reference sequence). The CDR3 spans 14 residues. The V end was cut by 6 bases, the J end by 1 base, with 13 bases between. The CDR3 bases are TGTGCCAGCAGCCCAGCGGATAGATCCTACGAGCAGTACTTC. Amino acid sequence: CASSPADRSYEQYF.

This clonotype was counted many times. The V gene is TRBV7-2, the J gene TRBJ2-3; D not resolved. Trimming removed 1 base from V and 1 base from J, with 9 bases in between. The CDR3 extends over 15 amino acids. Germline V gene sequence: CDR1 SGHTA, CDR2 FQGNSA. CDR3 sequence reads: CASSLVLRGTDTQYF. DNA for the CDR3: TGTGCCAGCAGCTTAGTTCTCCGGGGCACAGATACGCAGTATTTT.

The rearrangement uses TRBV6-6 and TRBJ2-7; TRBD2 matches 11 bases. CDR3 length: 15 amino acids. Germline V gives CDR1 MNHNY, CDR2 SVGAGI (reference sequence). V gave up 8 bases and J gave up 2 bases; unmatched junction bases: 8. The DNA of the CDR3 is TGTGCCAGCTGTGTCCTAGCGGGAGGAACCTACGAGCAGTACTTC. Amino acids: CASCVLAGGTYEQYF.

The chain is built from TRBV30 and TRBJ1-1, with D unresolved. This CDR3 is built from 12 residues. CDR1 is GTSNPN, CDR2 SVGIG, per germline (reference sequence). The ends were cut back, 0 bases at V and 6 bases at J, with 8 bases in the middle. The DNA of the CDR3 is TGTGCCTGGAGTGTAACATCCGCTGAAGCTTTCTTT. Amino acid sequence: CAWSVTSAEAFF.